Each of the 27 T cell receptor beta chains below was sequenced from the same sample in a study of molecular identifiers for immune sequencing clone quantification. TCRdb used MiXCR to reprocess the PCR reads, holding one entry per CDR3 protein. Among a few hundred thousand distinct CDR3 sequences listed, roughly a quarter were seen once. Sequencing was performed on naive CD8+ T cells from blood, with Jurkat cell RNA spiked in. Indicated subset: FACS-sorted CD8+CD4-CCR7+CD45RA+ naive T cells. Receptors were obtained from a human donor in good health. Some libraries in this study had Jurkat cell RNA spiked in.

Regarding this clonotype: A much more abundant neighbour one base away suggests this may be a read error. The rearrangement links TRBV2 to TRBJ2-1, with D perhaps TRBD2 (5 bases). CDR3 length: 13 amino acids. The germline gives CDR1 SNHLY, CDR2 FYNNEI. The CDR3 nucleotides read TGTGCCAGCGGAGGACTGAACTACAATGAGCAGCTCTTC. Translation: CASGGLNYNEQLF.

The chain combines TRBV5-6 with TRBJ2-1, with D possibly being TRBD2 (5 bases). There are 19 residues in the CDR3. Trimming stripped 3 bases from V and 0 bases from J, with 22 bases between. Germline-derived CDR1 and CDR2 are SGHDT and YYEEEE. The CDR3 protein is CASSSLKSAGGFSYNEQFF. The CDR3 nucleotides are TGTGCCAGCAGCTCCCTTAAAAGCGCCGGAGGCTTCTCCTACAATGAGCAGTTCTTC.

This clonotype came up many times. The genes are TRBV20-1 and TRBJ2-4; 11 nucleotides match TRBD2. With V trimmed by 0 bases and J by 3 bases, 10 bases remained unmatched. This CDR3 has 18 amino acids. CDR1 is DFQATT, CDR2 SNEGSKA, per germline (reference sequence). DNA for the CDR3: TGCAGTGCTAGAGATCCGCTAGCGGGAGGTTTAGGCAAAAACATTCAGTACTTC. Residues: CSARDPLAGGLGKNIQYF.

The table lists this clonotype with a few counts. The rearrangement uses TRBV27 and TRBJ1-4; 7 bases are a match to TRBD1. Germline V lookup: CDR1 MNHEY, CDR2 SMNVEV (reference sequence). CDR3 size: 15 residues. V shed 2 bases, J shed 7 bases, and the junction held 7 bases outside the gene matches. The CDR3 region is CASSLMTGRGEKLFF. CDR3 in DNA: TGTGCCAGCAGTTTAATGACAGGGAGAGGTGAAAAACTGTTTTTT.

The V gene is TRBV10-3, the J gene TRBJ2-2; D tentatively reads TRBD1 or TRBD2 (5 bases each). Germline V lookup: CDR1 ENHRY, CDR2 SYGVKD. The CDR3 contains 13 residues. Trimming shortened V by 6 bases and J by 5 bases, and 10 bases separated the two germline ends. The CDR3 sequence: CAISGGGTGELFF. The CDR3, as DNA: TGTGCCATCAGCGGTGGGGGAACCGGGGAGCTGTTTTTT.

The V and J genes are TRBV27 and TRBJ1-1, with D uncertain. Germline values: CDR1 MNHEY, CDR2 SMNVEV (reference sequence). Trimming took 4 bases from V and 8 from J, leaving 20 bases between them. CDR3 size: 15 residues. The CDR3 DNA reads as TGTGCCAGCAGTTCTATAGGACCGCTCCGAGTAGAAGCTTTCTTT. Its translation is CASSSIGPLRVEAFF.

This clonotype has more than one count but fewer than ten. The chain recombines TRBV2 with TRBJ2-7; 9 nucleotides align to TRBD1. Germline values: CDR1 SNHLY, CDR2 FYNNEI. The J segment lost 3 bases and the V segment lost 6 bases, leaving 12 bases of the junction unmatched. The CDR3 covers 16 residues. CDR3 sequence reads: CASRKSGQGLGYEQYF. The CDR3 DNA sequence: TGTGCCAGCAGAAAATCGGGACAGGGCCTAGGCTACGAGCAGTACTTC.

The genes are TRBV6-1 and TRBJ2-1; no reliable D call. In germline, CDR1 is MNHNS, CDR2 SASEGT. With 7 bases removed from V and 8 bases from J, the gap between germline ends came to 15 bases. This CDR3 is 13 amino acids long. CDR3 residues: CASTSPPQYEQFF. The CDR3 region has the DNA TGTGCCAGCACAAGTCCCCCACAATATGAGCAGTTCTTC.

Only a few counts were recorded for this clonotype. V is TRBV24-1 and J is TRBJ2-2, with a weak D call TRBD1 (6 bases). There are 14 residues in the CDR3. Deletions cut 1 base from V and 5 bases from J, with 7 bases between. Per the germline V gene, CDR1 is KGHDR and CDR2 is SFDVKD. In nucleotides, the CDR3 is TGTGCCACCAGTGATTTCACAGGGACCGGGGAGCTGTTTTTT. Protein sequence: CATSDFTGTGELFF.

This clonotype was counted ten times or more. This chain joins TRBV7-9 and TRBJ2-3, with D uncertain. The CDR3 runs 15 residues. V was clipped by 5 bases and J by 0 bases, with 12 bases between them. CDR1 is SEHNR and CDR2 is FQNEAQ in the germline V gene (reference sequence). CDR3 nucleotide sequence: TGTGCCAGCAGCATTACAAGTATTAGCACAGATACGCAGTATTTT. Translated, it gives CASSITSISTDTQYF.

Comments on this clonotype: Mismatch with germline at one junction end may stem from a read error. The CDR3 sequence: CASNFGPDSSYEQHF. CDR3 coding DNA: TGTGCCAGTAATTTTGGCCCGGACTCCTCCTACGAGCAGCACTTC. The chain recombines TRBV19 with TRBJ2-7, with D maybe TRBD2 (5 bases). The CDR3 is 15 residues long. The germline V gene has CDR1 LNHDA and CDR2 SQIVND (reference sequence).

This clonotype showed up many times. V and J are TRBV6-5 and TRBJ1-1; no firm D call. CDR1 and CDR2 (germline): MNHEY, SVGAGI. The CDR3 has 13 amino acids. V was pared by 2 bases and J by 1 base, with 5 bases between. CDR3 residues: CASSYGSNTEAFF. CDR3 in DNA: TGTGCCAGCAGTTACGGGTCGAACACTGAAGCTTTCTTT.

The chain has TRBV12-3 or TRBV12-4 and TRBJ2-7; 7 bases align to TRBD1. The J segment lost 9 bases and the V segment lost 5 bases, leaving 16 bases of the junction unmatched. This CDR3 is built from 15 residues. The CDR3 is CASSTGVGDAMGQYF. The CDR3 DNA sequence: TGTGCCAGCAGTACAGGGGTCGGCGACGCGATGGGGCAGTACTTC.

A note on this clonotype: Just one base apart from a much larger clone, this may be a read error. It is likely a read error, because the conserved phenylalanine at the end of the CDR3 is missing. This chain connects TRBV2 to TRBJ1-5; D is ambiguous. This CDR3 region has 12 residues. The germline V gene has CDR1 SNHLY and CDR2 FYNNEI. With 1 base removed from V and 5 bases from J, the gap between germline ends came to 3 bases. The CDR3 sequence: CASSEGDQPQHL. The CDR3 nucleotides read TGTGCCAGCAGTGAAGGCGATCAGCCCCAGCATCTT.

The rearrangement joins TRBV7-9 to TRBJ2-7; the match to TRBD2 covers 8 bases. Germline CDR1 and CDR2: SEHNR and FQNEAQ (reference sequence). The CDR3 extends over 15 amino acids. V gave up 5 bases and J gave up 6 bases; unmatched junction bases: 12. Here the CDR3 DNA reads TGTGCCAGCAGCGCGACAGGAGCGGGAGAACCCGAGCAGTACTTC. It is translated as CASSATGAGEPEQYF.

Of note for this clonotype: Its ends do not fully match the called genes, so a read error is possible. The rearrangement links TRBV6-1 to TRBJ1-1; 9 nucleotides match TRBD1. This CDR3 spans 14 amino acids. Germline V gives CDR1 MNHNS, CDR2 SASEGT. CDR3 protein: CTSSEARTGAYAFF. As DNA, the CDR3 is TGTACCAGCAGTGAAGCCCGGACAGGGGCTTATGCTTTCTTT.

As concerns this clonotype: Given a much more abundant clone one base away, this may be a read error. V is TRBV7-9 and J is TRBJ2-2; tentatively, D is TRBD2 (5 bases). The CDR3 has 14 amino acids. The germline V gene has CDR1 SEHNR and CDR2 FQNEAQ (reference sequence). The CDR3 DNA follows: TGTGCCAGCAGCCCGACGGAGTCCACCGGGGAGCTGTTGTTT. Amino acid sequence: CASSPTESTGELLF.

In this sample, this clonotype turned up many times. The chain employs TRBV4-3 and TRBJ2-3, with 10 bases identical to TRBD1. Germline CDR1 reads LGHNA; CDR2 reads YSLEER. V was pared by 4 bases and J by 4 bases, with 2 bases of the junction left unmatched. The CDR3 sequence is 14 residues long. The CDR3 DNA follows: TGCGCCAGCAGCCGGGACAGGGGTCCAGATACGCAGTATTTT. This translates into CASSRDRGPDTQYF.

This clonotype was seen repeatedly, ten times or more. The V gene is TRBV13, the J gene TRBJ2-3; D ambiguous. CDR1 PRHDT and CDR2 FYEKMQ come from the germline V gene (reference sequence). V was trimmed by 4 bases and J by 0 bases, leaving 11 bases between them. This CDR3 has 15 amino acids. The CDR3 sequence: CASSSDRSSTDTQYF. The CDR3 nucleotides read TGTGCCAGCAGCTCCGATAGGTCTAGCACAGATACGCAGTATTTT.

This rearrangement joins TRBV6-5 to TRBJ2-2, with 12 bases fitting TRBD2. V lost 4 bases, J lost 7 bases, and 16 bases stayed unmatched. The CDR3 is 19 amino acids. CDR1 and CDR2 (germline): MNHEY, SVGAGI. CDR3 coding DNA: TGTGCCAGCAGTTTTCTTGGGGCGCTAGCGGGAGGGCCGGGCGGGGAGCTGTTTTTT. It codes for CASSFLGALAGGPGGELFF.

On this clonotype itself: Being one base from a much bigger clone, this may be a read error. The chain employs TRBV29-1 and TRBJ2-7; D possibly corresponds to TRBD2 (6 bases). Germline values: CDR1 SQVTM, CDR2 ANQGSEA. The V and J ends lost 4 bases and 3 bases respectively, with 13 bases between them. This CDR3 spans 13 amino acids. This chain's CDR3 is CSVGPGLFYEQYF. The CDR3 DNA reads TGCAGCGTTGGACCGGGACTGTTCTACGAGCAGTACTTC.

In the case of this clonotype: A clone one base away is much larger, so this may be a read error. The chain couples TRBV7-3 to TRBJ2-1; 13 bases are shared with TRBD2. The V gene's germline CDR1 is SGHTA and CDR2 FQGTGA. V gave up 2 bases and J gave up 6 bases; unmatched junction bases: 10. The CDR3 runs to 18 residues. CDR3 bases: TGTGCCAGCAGCTTATCTCCCCCACTAGCGGGAGGGGCCAATGAGCAGTTCTTC. This encodes CASSLSPPLAGGANEQFF.

This clonotype was recorded at least ten times. V gene TRBV29-1 combines with J gene TRBJ1-5, with no clear D. Trimming removed 6 bases at V and 1 base at J, with 13 bases between. The germline gives CDR1 SQVTM, CDR2 ANQGSEA. The CDR3 is 14 amino acids. The CDR3 bases are TGCAGCGTCTCTGAACTGGACAGCAATCAGCCCCAGCATTTT. This encodes CSVSELDSNQPQHF.

This clonotype was counted a few times. The chain combines TRBV20-1 with TRBJ2-5; 7 positions agree with TRBD1. The germline gives CDR1 DFQATT, CDR2 SNEGSKA (reference sequence). This CDR3 is built from 14 residues. J gave up 4 bases and V 0 bases, and 5 bases lay outside the gene matches. CDR3 sequence reads: CSARDPGGAETQYF. CDR3 DNA: TGCAGTGCTAGAGATCCAGGGGGAGCAGAGACCCAGTACTTC.

At least ten counts were recorded for this clonotype. The chain is built from TRBV28 and TRBJ2-4; 7 nucleotides match TRBD2. Germline loops: CDR1 MDHEN, CDR2 SYDVKM. V gave up 1 base and J gave up 3 bases; unmatched junction bases: 9. CDR3 length: 17 amino acids. The CDR3 DNA is TGTGCCAGCAGTTTATATGCCAGCGGGGTGGTCAAAAACATTCAGTACTTC. Translated: CASSLYASGVVKNIQYF. The whole variable domain, remainder taken from reference TRBV28 and TRBJ2-4, is DVKVTQSSRYLVKRTGEKVFLECVQDMDHENMFWYRQDPGLGLRLIYFSYDVKMKEKGDIPEGYSVSREKKERFSLILESASTNQTSMYLCASSLYASGVVKNIQYFGAGTRLSVL.

The gene calls are TRBV20-1 and TRBJ2-7; D ambiguous. V was cut by 0 bases and J by 2 bases, with 8 bases left in between. The CDR3 extends over 13 amino acids. Germline loops: CDR1 DFQATT, CDR2 SNEGSKA (reference sequence). In nucleotides, the CDR3 is TGCAGTGCTAGAGATGTACTGACCTACGAGCAGTACTTC. Amino acid sequence: CSARDVLTYEQYF.

This rearrangement joins TRBV4-1 to TRBJ1-1; D is undetermined. CDR3 length equals 17 residues. V dropped 1 base and J dropped 6 bases, with 21 bases sitting between them. In germline, CDR1 is MGHRA, CDR2 YSYEKL. This CDR3 reads CASSQVFGWLTSSEAFF. The CDR3 DNA sequence: TGCGCCAGCAGCCAAGTTTTTGGATGGTTAACTTCTTCTGAAGCTTTCTTT.